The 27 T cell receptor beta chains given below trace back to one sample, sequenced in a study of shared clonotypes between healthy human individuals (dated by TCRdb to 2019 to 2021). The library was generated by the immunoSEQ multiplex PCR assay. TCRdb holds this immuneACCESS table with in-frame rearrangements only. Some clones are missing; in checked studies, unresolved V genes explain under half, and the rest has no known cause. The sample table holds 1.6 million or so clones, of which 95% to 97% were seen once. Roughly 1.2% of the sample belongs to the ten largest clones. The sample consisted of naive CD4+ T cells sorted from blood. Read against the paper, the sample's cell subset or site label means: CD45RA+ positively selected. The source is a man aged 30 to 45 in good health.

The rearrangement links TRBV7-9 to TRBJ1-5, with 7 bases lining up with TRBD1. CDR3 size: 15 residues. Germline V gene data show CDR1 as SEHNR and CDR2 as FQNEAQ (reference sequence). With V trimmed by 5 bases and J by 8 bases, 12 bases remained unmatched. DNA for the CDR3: TGTGCCAGCAGCCAGGGGGTTACAGGGGTTGAGCCCCAGCATTTT. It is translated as CASSQGVTGVEPQHF.

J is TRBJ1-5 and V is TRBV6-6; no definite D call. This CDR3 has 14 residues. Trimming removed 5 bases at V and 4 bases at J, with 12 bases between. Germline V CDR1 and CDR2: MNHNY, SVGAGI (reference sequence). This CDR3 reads CASSKPGINQPQHF. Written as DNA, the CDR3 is TGTGCCAGCAGTAAACCGGGAATTAATCAGCCCCAGCATTTT.

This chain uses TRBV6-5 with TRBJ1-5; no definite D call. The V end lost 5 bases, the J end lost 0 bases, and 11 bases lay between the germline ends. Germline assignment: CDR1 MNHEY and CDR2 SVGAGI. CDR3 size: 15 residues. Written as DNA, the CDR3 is TGTGCCAGCAGTCGTACAGCAGATAGCAATCAGCCCCAGCATTTT. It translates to CASSRTADSNQPQHF.

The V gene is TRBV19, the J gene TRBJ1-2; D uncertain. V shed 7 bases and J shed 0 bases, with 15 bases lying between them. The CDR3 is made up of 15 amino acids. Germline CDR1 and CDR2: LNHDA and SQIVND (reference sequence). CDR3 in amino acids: CASTPLGSPNYGYTF. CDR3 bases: TGTGCCAGTACTCCACTCGGGAGTCCTAACTATGGCTACACCTTC.

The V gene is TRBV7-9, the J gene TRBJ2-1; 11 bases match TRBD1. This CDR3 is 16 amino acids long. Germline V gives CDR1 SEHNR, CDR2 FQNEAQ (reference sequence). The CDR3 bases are TGTGCAGAAGGGACAGGGGGTGCCATAACCTACAATGAGCAGTTCTTC. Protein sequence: CAEGTGGAITYNEQFF.

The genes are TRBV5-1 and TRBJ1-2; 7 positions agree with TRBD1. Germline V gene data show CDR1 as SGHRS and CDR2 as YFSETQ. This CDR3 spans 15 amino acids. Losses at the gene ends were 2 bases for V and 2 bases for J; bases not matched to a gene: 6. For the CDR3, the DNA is TGCGCCAGCAGCTTCGGGACAGAACTCAACTATGGCTACACCTTC. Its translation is CASSFGTELNYGYTF.

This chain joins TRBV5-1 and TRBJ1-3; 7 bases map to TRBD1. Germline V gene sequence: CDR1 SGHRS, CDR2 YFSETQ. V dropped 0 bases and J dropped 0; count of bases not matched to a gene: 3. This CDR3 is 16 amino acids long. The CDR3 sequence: CASSLGQGVSGNTIYF. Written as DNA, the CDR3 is TGCGCCAGCAGCTTGGGACAGGGAGTCTCTGGAAACACCATATATTTT.

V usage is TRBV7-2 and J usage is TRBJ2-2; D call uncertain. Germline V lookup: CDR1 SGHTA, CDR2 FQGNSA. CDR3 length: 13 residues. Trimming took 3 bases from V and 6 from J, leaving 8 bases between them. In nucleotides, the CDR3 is TGTGCCAGCAGCTTTTTGAGATCCGGGGAGCTGTTTTTT. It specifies CASSFLRSGELFF.

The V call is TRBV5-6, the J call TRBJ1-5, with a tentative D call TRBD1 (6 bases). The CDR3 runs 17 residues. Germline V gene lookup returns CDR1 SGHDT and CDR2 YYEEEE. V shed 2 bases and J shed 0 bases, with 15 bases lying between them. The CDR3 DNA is TGTGCCAGCAGCTTCCGAGGGACACCCCATAGCAATCAGCCCCAGCATTTT. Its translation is CASSFRGTPHSNQPQHF.

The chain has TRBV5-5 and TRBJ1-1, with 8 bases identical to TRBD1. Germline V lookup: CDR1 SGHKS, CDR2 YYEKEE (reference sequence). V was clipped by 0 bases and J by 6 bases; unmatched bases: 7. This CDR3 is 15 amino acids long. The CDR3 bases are TGTGCCAGCAGCTTGGTTGGACAGGGAGGGGCTGAAGCTTTCTTT. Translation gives CASSLVGQGGAEAFF.

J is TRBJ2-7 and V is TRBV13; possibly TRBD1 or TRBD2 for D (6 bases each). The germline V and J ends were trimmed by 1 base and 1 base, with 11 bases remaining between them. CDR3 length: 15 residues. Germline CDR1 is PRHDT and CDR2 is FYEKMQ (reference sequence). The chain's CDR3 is CASSLVRGQSYEQYF. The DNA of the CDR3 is TGTGCCAGCAGCTTAGTCCGGGGGCAATCCTACGAGCAGTACTTC.

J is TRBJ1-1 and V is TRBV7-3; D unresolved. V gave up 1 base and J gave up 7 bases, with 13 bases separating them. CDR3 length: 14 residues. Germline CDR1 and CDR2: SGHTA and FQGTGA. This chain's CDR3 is CASSLRQASDEAFF. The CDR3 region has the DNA TGTGCCAGCAGCTTAAGGCAGGCGAGCGATGAAGCTTTCTTT.

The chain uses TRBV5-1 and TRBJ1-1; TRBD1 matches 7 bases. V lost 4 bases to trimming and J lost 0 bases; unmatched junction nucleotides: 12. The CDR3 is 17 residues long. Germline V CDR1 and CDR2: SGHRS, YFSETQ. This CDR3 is CASSVRQGPVMNTEAFF. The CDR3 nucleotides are TGCGCCAGCAGCGTTAGACAGGGCCCCGTTATGAACACTGAAGCTTTCTTT.

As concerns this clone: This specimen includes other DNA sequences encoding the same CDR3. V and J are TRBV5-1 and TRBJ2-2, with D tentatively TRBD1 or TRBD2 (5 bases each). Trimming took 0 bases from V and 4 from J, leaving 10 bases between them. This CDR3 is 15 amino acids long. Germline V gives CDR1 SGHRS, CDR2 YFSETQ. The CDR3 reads CASSLAGAGTGELFF. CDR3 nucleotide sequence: TGCGCCAGCAGCTTGGCCGGGGCCGGCACCGGGGAGCTGTTTTTT.

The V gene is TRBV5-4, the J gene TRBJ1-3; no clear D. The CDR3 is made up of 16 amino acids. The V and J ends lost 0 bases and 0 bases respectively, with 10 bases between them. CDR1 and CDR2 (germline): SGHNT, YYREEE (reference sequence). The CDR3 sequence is CASSLGQPSSGNTIYF. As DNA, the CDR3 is TGTGCCAGCAGCTTGGGGCAGCCTTCCTCTGGAAACACCATATATTTT.

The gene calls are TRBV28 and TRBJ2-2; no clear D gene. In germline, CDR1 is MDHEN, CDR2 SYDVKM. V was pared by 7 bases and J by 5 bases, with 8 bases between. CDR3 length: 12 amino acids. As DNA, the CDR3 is TGTGCCAGCACCCCCGCGACCGGGGAGCTGTTTTTT. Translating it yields CASTPATGELFF.

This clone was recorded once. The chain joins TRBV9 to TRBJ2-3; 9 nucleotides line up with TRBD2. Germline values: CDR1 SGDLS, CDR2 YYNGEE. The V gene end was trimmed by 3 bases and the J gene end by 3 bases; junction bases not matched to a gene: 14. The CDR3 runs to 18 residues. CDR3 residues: CASSARGGEAGGTDTQYF. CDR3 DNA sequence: TGTGCCAGCAGCGCCCGAGGAGGGGAAGCGGGAGGAACAGATACGCAGTATTTT.

The CDR3 here is CASSFRQGRVNTEAFF. In DNA form, the CDR3 reads TGTGCCAGCAGCTTCAGACAGGGGAGGGTGAACACTGAAGCTTTCTTT. V and J are TRBV11-2 and TRBJ1-1; 8 bases map to TRBD1. The CDR3 length is 16 residues. V lost 3 bases, J lost 0 bases, and 6 bases stayed unmatched. Germline V lookup: CDR1 SGHAT, CDR2 FQNNGV.

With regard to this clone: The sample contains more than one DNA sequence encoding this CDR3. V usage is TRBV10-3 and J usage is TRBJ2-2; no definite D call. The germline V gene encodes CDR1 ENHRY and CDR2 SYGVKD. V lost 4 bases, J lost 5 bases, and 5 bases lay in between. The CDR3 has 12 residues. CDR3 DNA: TGTGCCATCAGTGGACCAACCGGGGAGCTGTTTTTT. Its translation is CAISGPTGELFF.

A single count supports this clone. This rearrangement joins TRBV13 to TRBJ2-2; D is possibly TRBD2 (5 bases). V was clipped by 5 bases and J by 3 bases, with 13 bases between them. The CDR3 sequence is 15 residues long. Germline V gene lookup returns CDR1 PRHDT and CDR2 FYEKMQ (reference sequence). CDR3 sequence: CASSLLGEDTGELFF. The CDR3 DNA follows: TGTGCCAGCAGCCTACTAGGAGAGGACACCGGGGAGCTGTTTTTT.

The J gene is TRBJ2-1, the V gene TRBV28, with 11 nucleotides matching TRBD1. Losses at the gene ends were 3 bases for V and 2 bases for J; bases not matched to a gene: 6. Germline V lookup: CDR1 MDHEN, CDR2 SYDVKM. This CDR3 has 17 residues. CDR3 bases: TGTGCCAGCAGTTTCCAGCGGGACAGGGGGACCTACAATGAGCAGTTCTTC. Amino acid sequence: CASSFQRDRGTYNEQFF.

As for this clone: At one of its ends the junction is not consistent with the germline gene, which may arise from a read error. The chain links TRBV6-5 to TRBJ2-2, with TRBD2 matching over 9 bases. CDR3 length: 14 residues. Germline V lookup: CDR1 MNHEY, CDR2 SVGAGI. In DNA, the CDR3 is TGCCTCTCGAGGGGTAGCGGGAGACCCGGGGAGCTGTTTTTT. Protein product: CLSRGSGRPGELFF.

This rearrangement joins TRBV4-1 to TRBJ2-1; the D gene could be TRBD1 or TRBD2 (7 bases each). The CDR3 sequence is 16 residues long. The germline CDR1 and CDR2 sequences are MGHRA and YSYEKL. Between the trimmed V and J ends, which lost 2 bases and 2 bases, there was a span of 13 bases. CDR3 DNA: TGCGCCAGCAGCCAACTTCAGGGGGGGACCTACAATGAGCAGTTCTTC. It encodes CASSQLQGGTYNEQFF.

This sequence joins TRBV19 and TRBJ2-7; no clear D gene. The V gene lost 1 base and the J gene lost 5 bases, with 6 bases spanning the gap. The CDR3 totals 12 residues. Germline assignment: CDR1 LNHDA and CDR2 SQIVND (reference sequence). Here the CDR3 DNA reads TGTGCCAGTAGTATAGTAGGAGACGAGCAGTACTTC. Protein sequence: CASSIVGDEQYF.

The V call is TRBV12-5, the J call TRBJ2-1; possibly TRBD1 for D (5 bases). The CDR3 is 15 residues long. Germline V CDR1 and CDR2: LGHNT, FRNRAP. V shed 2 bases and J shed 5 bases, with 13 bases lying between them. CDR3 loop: CASGLSRQGHNEQFF. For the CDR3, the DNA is TGTGCTAGTGGTTTGAGCCGGCAGGGCCACAATGAGCAGTTCTTC.

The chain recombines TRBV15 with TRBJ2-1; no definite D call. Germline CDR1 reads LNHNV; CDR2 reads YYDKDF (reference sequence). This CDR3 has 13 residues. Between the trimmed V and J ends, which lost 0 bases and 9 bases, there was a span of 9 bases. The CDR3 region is CATSREIRGEQFF. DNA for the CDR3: TGTGCCACCAGCAGAGAAATCCGCGGTGAGCAGTTCTTC.

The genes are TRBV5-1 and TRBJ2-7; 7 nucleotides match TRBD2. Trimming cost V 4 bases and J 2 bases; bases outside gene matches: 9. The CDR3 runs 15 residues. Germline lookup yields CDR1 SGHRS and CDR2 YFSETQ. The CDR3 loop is CASSLISSGTYEQYF. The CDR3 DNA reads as TGCGCCAGCAGCCTCATCTCTAGCGGAACCTACGAGCAGTACTTC.